This TCR beta chain appears in the sequencing data of a study of T cell changes during pregnancy in multiple sclerosis. Germline V lookup: CDR1 SGDLS, CDR2 YYNGEE. Trimming took 3 bases from V and 5 from J; bases not matched to a gene: 17. The CDR3 sequence is 18 residues long. Profiling relied on immunoSEQ multiplex PCR, and the TCRdb table lists in-frame clones only, not all of them. Of roughly 70,000 clones listed, approximately 92% are singletons. This material consisted of peripheral blood, taken in the third trimester of pregnancy. The rearrangement joins TRBV9 to TRBJ1-1; 9 positions match TRBD1. The receptor was derived from a female donor in good health, enrolled as a control in a pregnancy study. CDR3 sequence reads: CASSAGGQGATRATEAFF. As DNA, the CDR3 is TGTGCCAGCAGCGCTGGGGGACAGGGCGCTACCCGCGCGACTGAAGCTTTCTTT.